These T cell receptor beta chains were read from a single sample in a study of CD8+ T cells in alopecia areata. Sequenced by immunoSEQ multiplex PCR; TCRdb stores in-frame clones only, minus some. This sample has 250,000 to 300,000 clones, with about 62% found just once. Source: CD4+ T cells sorted from blood, taken at week 24, from a patient treated with tofacitinib. These receptors came from a human donor with alopecia areata. The CDR3 runs from the conserved cysteine through the conserved F or W. The D gene is left open where the match is weak. The size of a clone is reported for some rows only, either as once, few or many, or as a class for expanded clones.

TRBD1,TRBV11-2,once,TRBJ1-6,CASSPRGTGDSPLHF,TGTGCCAGCAGCCCTAGGGGGACAGGGGATTCACCCCTCCACTTT
TRBD2,TRBV5-1,few,TRBJ2-5,CASATSGYQETQYF,TGCGCCAGCGCCACTAGCGGGTACCAAGAGACCCAGTACTTC
-,TRBV6-5,-,TRBJ1-5,CASSPRFNQPQHF,TGTGCCAGCAGTCCCCGTTTCAATCAGCCCCAGCATTTT
-,TRBV5-1,-,TRBJ2-7,CASSKDKEQYF,TGCGCCAGCAGCAAAGACAAGGAGCAGTACTTC
TRBD1,TRBV29-1,-,TRBJ2-1,CSVEGLGQGASSSYNEQFF,TGCAGCGTTGAAGGACTGGGACAGGGGGCCAGCTCCTCCTACAATGAGCAGTTCTTC
TRBD2,TRBV7-9,few,TRBJ2-1,CASSYPSGGSYNEQFF,TGTGCCAGCAGTTATCCTAGCGGGGGCTCCTACAATGAGCAGTTCTTC
-,TRBV4-2,-,TRBJ1-2,CASSKETYGYTF,TGTGCCAGCAGCAAAGAAACTTATGGCTACACCTTC
-,TRBV28,-,TRBJ2-7,CASEGSYEQYF,TGTGCCTCGGAGGGTTCCTACGAGCAGTACTTC
-,TRBV6-5,-,TRBJ1-1,CASSYRRVNTEAFF,TGTGCCAGCAGTTACCGTAGGGTGAACACTGAAGCTTTCTTT
TRBD2,TRBV9,-,TRBJ2-1,CASSVEPSLAGSYNEQFF,TGTGCCAGCAGCGTAGAGCCTTCCCTAGCGGGCAGTTACAATGAGCAGTTCTTC
-,TRBV15,-,TRBJ2-7,CATSRDRDMQYF,TGTGCCACCAGCAGAGATAGGGACATGCAGTACTTC
-,TRBV2,-,TRBJ1-6,CASNEGRSPLHF,TGTGCCAGCAACGAGGGGCGCTCACCCCTCCACTTT
TRBD1,TRBV14,-,TRBJ2-1,CASSPGTGRVFF,TGTGCCAGCAGCCCTGGGACAGGGAGAGTGTTCTTC
TRBD2,TRBV29-1,-,TRBJ2-5,CSVTGLAVFQETQYF,TGCAGCGTCACGGGACTAGCGGTTTTCCAAGAGACCCAGTACTTC
-,TRBV15,once,TRBJ1-5,CATSEYSNQPQHF,TGTGCCACCAGCGAGTATAGCAATCAGCCCCAGCATTTT
-,TRBV30,-,TRBJ1-5,CAWREGVGSNQPQHF,TGTGCCTGGAGAGAGGGAGTAGGAAGCAATCAGCCCCAGCATTTT
TRBD2,TRBV7-2,-,TRBJ2-5,CASREKRASGLETQYF,TGTGCCAGCAGAGAAAAACGGGCTAGCGGACTTGAGACCCAGTACTTC
-,TRBV23-1,-,TRBJ1-2,CASGAVGQRRAYGYTF,TGCGCCAGCGGAGCCGTAGGCCAACGGCGGGCTTATGGCTACACCTTC
-,TRBV30,-,TRBJ1-5,CAWSVGSSNQPQHF,TGTGCCTGGAGTGTAGGGAGCAGCAATCAGCCCCAGCATTTT
TRBD2,TRBV2,few,TRBJ2-1,CAIPPPGTSGTYNEQFF,TGTGCCATACCACCTCCCGGCACTAGCGGCACCTACAATGAGCAGTTCTTC
TRBD2,TRBV6-5,-,TRBJ2-7,CASSSPFTSGGPEQYF,TGTGCCAGCAGTTCTCCCTTCACTAGCGGGGGGCCCGAGCAGTACTTC
-,TRBV29-1,-,TRBJ2-7,CSARGDLDEQYF,TGCAGCGCCCGAGGGGATCTCGACGAGCAGTACTTC
-,TRBV5-5,-,TRBJ2-7,CASSLTYEQYF,TGTGCCAGCAGCTTGACCTACGAGCAGTACTTC
TRBD1,TRBV28,-,TRBJ2-1,CASSLVDRGFYNEQFF,TGTGCCAGCAGTTTGGTAGACAGGGGGTTCTACAATGAGCAGTTCTTC
TRBD1,TRBV5-6,-,TRBJ2-1,CASSLVRGQEQFF,TGTGCCAGCAGCTTGGTAAGGGGGCAAGAGCAGTTCTTC
TRBD2,TRBV5-1,-,TRBJ2-3,CASSGSGDLTDTQYF,TGCGCCAGCAGCGGAAGCGGGGACCTCACAGATACGCAGTATTTT
-,TRBV6-1,few,TRBJ2-7,CASRQGLGEQYF,TGTGCCAGCAGGCAAGGACTTGGCGAGCAGTACTTC
TRBD1,TRBV7-7,few,TRBJ2-1,CASSLQGTGSYNEQFF,TGTGCTAGCAGCTTACAGGGGACAGGGTCCTACAATGAGCAGTTCTTC
-,TRBV4-1,-,TRBJ2-1,CASSQGGGSYNEQFF,TGCGCCAGCAGCCAAGGAGGGGGCTCCTACAATGAGCAGTTCTTC
-,TRBV11-2,-,TRBJ2-3,CASSFAIVGSDTQYF,TGTGCCAGCAGCTTCGCAATCGTGGGTTCAGATACGCAGTATTTT
-,TRBV25-1,-,TRBJ2-1,CASSEAGSYNEQFF,TGTGCCAGCAGTGAGGCAGGTTCTTACAATGAGCAGTTCTTC
TRBD1,TRBV29-1,-,TRBJ2-1,CSVDRFPGGIGRLSEQFF,TGCAGCGTTGATAGGTTCCCAGGGGGCATTGGGCGGTTGAGTGAGCAGTTCTTC
TRBD2,TRBV5-1,-,TRBJ2-1,CASSFQGGAVEQFF,TGCGCCAGCAGCTTTCAGGGAGGGGCGGTTGAGCAGTTCTTC
-,TRBV29-1,-,TRBJ2-1,CSVDRGQHNEQFF,TGCAGCGTTGACCGAGGACAGCACAATGAGCAGTTCTTC
-,TRBV7-9,few,TRBJ1-4,CASSRGDGELFF,TGTGCCAGCAGCCGGGGCGACGGGGAACTGTTTTTT
TRBD1,TRBV30,-,TRBJ1-1,CAWEVDRGTEAFF,TGTGCCTGGGAGGTTGACAGGGGCACTGAAGCTTTCTTT
-,TRBV27,-,TRBJ2-5,CASSLSGLETKYF,TGTGCCAGCAGTTTATCCGGGTTGGAGACCAAGTACTTC
-,TRBV27,-,TRBJ2-2,CASVASLNTGELFF,TGTGCCAGTGTTGCGTCCCTCAACACCGGGGAGCTGTTTTTT
-,TRBV29-1,-,TRBJ2-2,CSVEERVGIGTGELFF,TGCAGCGTTGAAGAAAGGGTGGGGATTGGCACCGGGGAGCTGTTTTTT
TRBD2,TRBV4-1,-,TRBJ2-3,CASSQAAALAGATDTQYF,TGCGCCAGCAGCCAAGCCGCGGCACTAGCGGGGGCCACAGATACGCAGTATTTT
-,TRBV5-6,-,TRBJ2-3,CASSFRGGSTDTQYF,TGTGCCAGCAGCTTTCGTGGGGGAAGCACAGATACGCAGTATTTT
-,TRBV29-1,-,TRBJ2-3,CSFTRRDTSTDTQYF,TGCAGCTTCACCCGCCGGGACACCAGCACAGATACGCAGTATTTT
TRBD1,TRBV18,-,TRBJ2-3,CASRDRGTDTQYF,TGTGCCAGCCGGGACAGGGGGACAGATACGCAGTATTTT
-,TRBV29-1,-,TRBJ2-7,CSVDLGHIAGEQYF,TGCAGCGTTGATTTGGGACATATTGCTGGGGAGCAGTACTTC
-,TRBV7-2,many,TRBJ2-1,CASSPGSSYNEQFF,TGTGCCAGCAGCCCGGGTAGCTCCTACAATGAGCAGTTCTTC
-,TRBV18,-,TRBJ2-2,CASSPLQGTTGELFF,TGTGCCAGCTCACCGCTCCAGGGGACCACCGGGGAGCTGTTTTTT
-,TRBV27,-,TRBJ2-7,CASSPGRGGWHF,TGTGCCAGCAGCCCAGGGAGGGGGGGCTGGCACTTC
-,TRBV7-2,-,TRBJ1-1,CASRGLGQNTEAFF,TGTGCCAGCAGGGGACTAGGGCAAAACACTGAAGCTTTCTTT
TRBD2,TRBV5-4,-,TRBJ2-5,CASSGTSGAQETQYF,TGTGCCAGCAGCGGGACTAGCGGGGCTCAAGAGACCCAGTACTTC
TRBD2,TRBV5-1,-,TRBJ2-5,CASSLALAAGQTQYF,TGCGCCAGCAGCTTGGCACTAGCGGCGGGTCAGACCCAGTACTTC
-,TRBV30,-,TRBJ2-5,CAWSVQPGETQYF,TGTGCCTGGAGTGTACAGCCGGGAGAGACCCAGTACTTC
-,TRBV6-5,-,TRBJ1-5,CASSYSWGINQPQHF,TGTGCCAGCAGTTACTCGTGGGGCATCAATCAGCCCCAGCATTTT